Reported below is one T cell receptor (beta chain). No antigen is known for it. TCRdb's table, derived via immunoSEQ multiplex PCR, lists solely in-frame clones and lacks some. Of more than 2,000 clones in the sample, around 66% were seen once. This sample is part of a study of STAT3 mutations in large granular lymphocyte leukemia. Overall study results and limits: Every T-LGLL patient had at least one immunodominant TCRbeta clonotype.

The CDR3 loop spans 13 amino acids. Trimming stripped 7 bases from V and 3 bases from J, with 14 bases between. CDR1 is SQVTM and CDR2 is ANQGSEA in the germline V gene. The rearrangement uses TRBV29-1 and TRBJ2-3; D gene unclear. This sequence was found in a man in his fifties or sixties with T-cell large granular lymphocyte leukemia. Some clones in this sample may be carry-over from other donors' samples. Sequenced input: peripheral blood mononuclear cells. The CDR3 DNA follows: TGCAGCGCCCGATATCGTGCTACAGATACGCAGTATTTT. Its protein product is CSARYRATDTQYF.